The rows below give T cell receptor beta chains drawn from one sample of a study of T cell responses to AZD1222 COVID-19 vaccine. Some clones are missing from TCRdb's copy, which holds only in-frame ones; the method was immunoSEQ multiplex PCR. The table includes about 72,000 clones, 86% detected once. Specimen: peripheral blood, collected on day 0 of AZD1222 vaccination. The source of these receptors is an adult in good health. The CDR3 runs from the conserved cysteine through the conserved F or W. D genes are given only for firm matches. Size tells how often a clone was seen (once, few, many) or the class of an expanded clone, and some rows leave it out.

v_call	d_call	clone_size	j_call	cdr3_aa	cdr3_nt
TRBV28	NA	NA	TRBJ2-7	CASSLFGGWIYEQYF	TGTGCCAGCAGTTTATTTGGGGGTTGGATCTACGAGCAGTACTTC
TRBV7-2	TRBD2	NA	TRBJ2-3	CASSLAYSAGDTQYF	TGTGCCAGCAGCTTAGCCTACTCAGCGGGGGATACGCAGTATTTT
TRBV5-7	NA	NA	TRBJ2-5	CASSSTQAQYF	TGTGCCAGCAGCTCCACCCAGGCCCAGTACTTC
TRBV5-1	TRBD1	NA	TRBJ1-1	CASSGTGVNTEAFF	TGCGCCAGCAGCGGGACAGGGGTAAACACTGAAGCTTTCTTT
TRBV16	NA	NA	TRBJ1-6	CASSQSGVGNGSPLHF	TGTGCCAGCAGCCAATCGGGGGTAGGGAACGGGTCACCCCTCCACTTT
TRBV9	TRBD1	NA	TRBJ1-6	CASSMGQGYNSPLHF	TGTGCCAGCAGCATGGGACAGGGCTATAATTCACCCCTCCACTTT
TRBV6-5	TRBD1	NA	TRBJ1-2	CASRGQVINYGYTF	TGTGCCAGCAGGGGACAGGTGATTAACTATGGCTACACCTTC
TRBV28	NA	NA	TRBJ1-5	CASSLYANQPQHF	TGTGCCAGCAGTTTATACGCGAATCAGCCCCAGCATTTT
TRBV21-1	NA	NA	TRBJ1-3	CASSKSESGTSSGNTIYF	TGTGCCAGCAGCAAATCGGAGTCCGGGACTAGCTCTGGAAACACCATATATTTT
TRBV3-1/TRBV3-2	NA	NA	TRBJ1-4	CASSRAGRDEKLFF	TGTGCCAGCAGCCGAGCAGGTCGTGATGAAAAACTGTTTTTT
TRBV19	TRBD1	once	TRBJ1-2	CASTHWTGNYGYTF	TGTGCCAGTACCCATTGGACAGGGAACTATGGCTACACCTTC
TRBV19	NA	NA	TRBJ2-1	CASSTDSFNEQFF	TGTGCCAGTAGTACAGACAGCTTCAATGAGCAGTTCTTC
TRBV9	TRBD2	once	TRBJ2-7	CASSPVSSGEQYF	TGTGCCAGCAGCCCTGTTTCTAGCGGCGAGCAGTACTTC
TRBV3-1/TRBV3-2	TRBD2	NA	TRBJ2-2	CASSQDLGGSRELFF	TGTGCCAGCAGCCAAGATCTTGGCGGGAGTCGGGAGCTGTTTTTT
TRBV2	NA	few	TRBJ1-2	CASMSLPGSYGYTF	TGTGCCAGCATGTCCCTCCCAGGGAGCTATGGCTACACCTTC
TRBV28	NA	NA	TRBJ1-1	CASSLPSLNTEAFF	TGTGCCAGCAGTTTACCAAGCTTGAACACTGAAGCTTTCTTT
TRBV7-9	NA	NA	TRBJ2-3	CASSLKGSDTQYF	TGTGCCAGCAGCTTAAAAGGGTCAGATACGCAGTATTTT
TRBV21-1	NA	NA	TRBJ2-7	CASHHPFSGDEQYF	TGTGCCAGCCATCACCCTTTCTCAGGGGATGAGCAGTACTTC
TRBV18	NA	once	TRBJ1-1	CASSPENTEAFF	TGTGCCAGCTCACCAGAGAACACTGAAGCTTTCTTT
TRBV28	NA	NA	TRBJ1-1	CASSSGHTINEAFF	TGTGCCAGCAGTTCGGGACACACAATTAACGAAGCTTTCTTT
TRBV5-4	TRBD1	NA	TRBJ1-6	CASSPDRAISPLHF	TGTGCCAGCAGCCCGGACAGGGCAATTTCACCCCTCCACTTT
TRBV5-4	NA	NA	TRBJ2-5	CASSFPGLKETQYF	TGTGCCAGCAGCTTTCCGGGACTTAAAGAGACCCAGTACTTC
TRBV11-2	NA	NA	TRBJ1-6	CASSLGQLNNSPLHF	TGTGCCAGCAGCTTGGGGCAGCTAAATAATTCACCCCTCCACTTT
TRBV4-1	NA	NA	TRBJ1-2	CASSPVGEGPYGYTF	TGCGCCAGCAGCCCGGTGGGCGAGGGCCCGTATGGCTACACCTTC
TRBV2	NA	NA	TRBJ1-5	CASSHNGVGVMGQPQHF	TGTGCCAGCAGTCATAATGGCGTGGGCGTGATGGGTCAGCCCCAGCATTTT
TRBV18	TRBD2	NA	TRBJ2-3	CASSPMTSGRTDTQYF	TGTGCCAGCTCACCAATGACTAGCGGGAGAACAGATACGCAGTATTTT
TRBV18	TRBD1	NA	TRBJ2-1	CASSLLGGGNEQFF	TGTGCCAGCTCATTGCTAGGGGGCGGCAATGAGCAGTTCTTC
TRBV27	TRBD1	NA	TRBJ1-1	CASRRQGGLYTEAFF	TGTGCCAGCAGGAGACAGGGGGGATTGTACACTGAAGCTTTCTTT
TRBV6-6	TRBD1	once	TRBJ1-5	CASMMDRPNQPQHF	TGTGCCAGCATGATGGACAGGCCGAATCAGCCCCAGCATTTT
TRBV5-1	TRBD1	NA	TRBJ2-7	CASSFHGTGITYEQYF	TGCGCCAGCAGCTTCCATGGGACAGGGATCACCTACGAGCAGTACTTC
TRBV29-1	TRBD2	NA	TRBJ2-1	CSIRRGGYEQFF	TGCAGCATAAGGCGGGGGGGTTATGAGCAGTTCTTC
TRBV30	NA	NA	TRBJ1-1	CAWIPQGNTEAFF	TGTGCCTGGATCCCACAGGGGAACACTGAAGCTTTCTTT
TRBV5-5	TRBD1	NA	TRBJ1-6	CASSLGQGENSPLHF	TGTGCCAGCAGCTTGGGACAGGGGGAAAATTCACCCCTCCACTTT
TRBV5-1	TRBD2	NA	TRBJ2-6	CASSRNSVWREGLPGANVLTF	TGCGCCAGCAGCCGTAACTCCGTTTGGCGGGAGGGCCTGCCTGGGGCCAACGTCCTGACTTTC
TRBV27	TRBD2	NA	TRBJ2-7	CASSLFRGVGGSEQYF	TGTGCCAGCAGTTTATTCCGGGGGGTGGGGGGAAGCGAGCAGTACTTC
TRBV28	NA	NA	TRBJ1-6	CASSSPTGLRNSPLHF	TGTGCCAGCAGTTCCCCTACGGGTCTCCGTAATTCACCCCTCCACTTT
TRBV11-2	NA	NA	TRBJ2-7	CASSLGRAWYYEQYF	TGTGCCAGCAGCTTAGGCAGGGCATGGTACTACGAGCAGTACTTC
TRBV5-1	NA	once	TRBJ1-1	CASSLYTVNTEAFF	TGCGCCAGCAGCTTGTATACTGTGAACACTGAAGCTTTCTTT
TRBV9	NA	NA	TRBJ1-1	CASSVGIPGTEAFF	TGTGCCAGCAGCGTAGGGATCCCGGGGACTGAAGCTTTCTTT
TRBV5-1	NA	NA	TRBJ1-1	CASSPLEGRNTEAFF	TGCGCCAGCAGCCCGCTGGAAGGTCGGAACACTGAAGCTTTCTTT
TRBV9	NA	NA	TRBJ1-4	CASSVGAGQNEKLFF	TGTGCCAGCAGCGTAGGGGCAGGGCAAAATGAAAAACTGTTTTTT
TRBV7-3	NA	NA	TRBJ1-2	CASSLAGEDLDGYTF	TGTGCCAGCAGCCTCGCGGGGGAAGATCTGGATGGCTACACCTTC
TRBV25-1	NA	NA	TRBJ1-2	CASSDWGSYGYTF	TGTGCCAGCAGTGACTGGGGCTCCTATGGCTACACCTTC
TRBV30	TRBD2	NA	TRBJ2-3	CAWSVAGVRSDTQYF	TGTGCCTGGAGTGTAGCGGGAGTGAGGTCAGATACGCAGTATTTT
TRBV6-2/TRBV6-3	NA	NA	TRBJ2-7	CASSLYSYEQYF	TGTGCCAGCAGTTTATACTCCTACGAGCAGTACTTC
TRBV28	NA	NA	TRBJ1-1	CASSLGQANTEAFF	TGTGCCAGCAGTTTGGGGCAGGCGAACACTGAAGCTTTCTTT